The clone carrying this TCR beta chain was counted a few times. TCRdb fed the RT-PCR reads into MiXCR, producing one record per CDR3 protein. The table shows 800,000 to 1,000,000 distinct CDR3 sequences, with about 20% occurring only once. Trimming removed 6 bases from V and 0 bases from J, with 8 bases in between. Per the germline V gene, CDR1 is KGHSH and CDR2 is LQKENI. This CDR3 region has 14 residues. This entry is derived from a study of patients and donors after allogeneic stem cell transplantation. The receptor was derived from a human donor who was either an allogeneic HSCT recipient or a stem cell or donor lymphocyte infusion donor (not recorded which). It is not recorded whose cells these are; they may come from a transplant donor. The genes are TRBV18 and TRBJ1-4; D gene uncertain. Sample: blood, either unsorted or a sorted T cell fraction (not recorded which). The CDR3 loop is CASSPYSTNEKLFF. DNA for the CDR3: TGTGCCAGCTCGCCCTACTCAACTAATGAAAAACTGTTTTTT.